The 32 T cell receptor beta chains given below trace back to one sample, sequenced in a study of T cells in Graves' hyperthyroidism and ophthalmopathy. Authors of the study amplified TCR beta CDR3 regions from RNA transcripts. HTBI primers were employed in a first-round RT-PCR of the TCR CDR3. TCRdb fed the multiplex PCR reads into MiXCR, producing one record per CDR3 protein. The table lists 400,000 to 500,000 distinct CDR3 sequences, 14% to 15% of them singletons. Sequences were obtained from blood. These TCRs come from a man aged 18 to 30 with Graves' ophthalmopathy.

This clonotype came up a few times. The chain couples TRBV15 to TRBJ1-3; D not certain. V lost 3 bases and J 0 bases, leaving 9 bases between the germline ends. CDR3 length: 15 residues. From germline, CDR1 is LNHNV and CDR2 YYDKDF (reference sequence). CDR3: CATSRAQSSGNTIYF. The CDR3 DNA follows: TGTGCCACCAGCAGGGCTCAAAGCTCTGGAAACACCATATATTTT.

This clonotype was seen repeatedly, ten times or more. This chain joins TRBV11-2 and TRBJ2-5, with D uncertain. The V and J ends lost 5 bases and 4 bases respectively, with 5 bases between them. Germline V gives CDR1 SGHAT, CDR2 FQNNGV. The CDR3 runs 11 residues. The CDR3: CASSGVETQYF. In DNA, the CDR3 is TGTGCCAGCAGCGGAGTAGAGACCCAGTACTTC.

This clonotype was found many times. This CDR3 is CASSYLINWDRRNGYTF. In DNA form, the CDR3 reads TGTGCCAGCAGTTACCTCATCAATTGGGACAGGAGAAATGGCTACACCTTC. The V and J genes are TRBV6-5 and TRBJ1-2; 8 nucleotides line up with TRBD1. This CDR3 contains 17 residues. Germline CDR1 is MNHEY and CDR2 is SVGAGI. V gave up 2 bases and J gave up 6 bases; unmatched junction bases: 14.

This clonotype was seen at least ten times. The V call is TRBV28, the J call TRBJ2-5, with 11 bases that match TRBD2. V gave up 4 bases and J gave up 7 bases; unmatched junction bases: 5. Germline CDR1 MDHEN, CDR2 SYDVKM. This CDR3 is 14 amino acids long. Written as DNA, the CDR3 is TGTGCCAGCAGTTCTCTAGCGGGAGGTCTGACCCAGTACTTC. Translating it yields CASSSLAGGLTQYF.

This clonotype was observed many times. This chain connects TRBV6-1 to TRBJ2-7, with 8 bases fitting TRBD2. This CDR3 is built from 14 residues. V was pared by 6 bases and J by 6 bases, with 10 bases of the junction left unmatched. The germline V gene encodes CDR1 MNHNS and CDR2 SASEGT. In DNA form, the CDR3 reads TGTGCCAGCAGCCCGCCGGGACTAGGGGGCGAGCAGTACTTC. Its translation: CASSPPGLGGEQYF.

This clonotype was seen at least ten times. The gene calls are TRBV10-3 and TRBJ1-2; D unclear. Trimming stripped 3 bases from V and 5 bases from J, with 4 bases between. The CDR3 length is 11 residues. In germline, CDR1 is ENHRY, CDR2 SYGVKD. In DNA, the CDR3 is TGTGCCATCAGTGACGGGTATGGCTACACCTTC. It specifies CAISDGYGYTF.

The chain is built from TRBV7-3 and TRBJ2-3; 7 bases fit TRBD2. CDR1 is SGHTA and CDR2 is FQGTGA in the germline V gene. The CDR3 length is 15 residues. V dropped 2 bases and J dropped 3; count of bases not matched to a gene: 5. The CDR3 DNA is TGTGCCAGCAGCTTAGGGCGGGAGTTTACAGATACGCAGTATTTT. Amino acid sequence: CASSLGREFTDTQYF.

This clonotype was seen repeatedly, ten times or more. The V gene is TRBV2, the J gene TRBJ2-5; the D is unclear. This CDR3 has 13 residues. In germline, CDR1 is SNHLY, CDR2 FYNNEI. V lost 7 bases and J lost 2, with 11 bases in between. The CDR3 loop reads CASNLVAQETQYF. CDR3 DNA sequence: TGTGCCAGCAATCTCGTCGCGCAAGAGACCCAGTACTTC.

The chain couples TRBV12-3 or TRBV12-4 to TRBJ1-6, with a weak D call TRBD1 (5 bases). V was cut by 3 bases and J by 9 bases, with 9 bases left in between. The CDR3 spans 13 residues. CDR3 nucleotide sequence: TGTGCCAGCAGTTTGAATGGGGCTTCACCCCTCCACTTT. Protein product: CASSLNGASPLHF.

As concerns this clonotype: It may be a read error: a sequence one base away is much more abundant. The CDR3 nucleotides are TGTGCCAGCACACAGGCATCCGGAACCATGAACACTGAAGCTTTCTTT. Translated, it gives CASTQASGTMNTEAFF. This rearrangement joins TRBV11-2 to TRBJ1-1; D may be TRBD1 (5 bases). Germline V CDR1 and CDR2: SGHAT, FQNNGV. Trimming cost V 7 bases and J 0 bases, with 18 bases left between them. CDR3 length: 16 residues. The full variable domain, completed using reference TRBV11-2 and TRBJ1-1, is EAGVAQSPRYKIIEKRQSVAFWCNPISGHATLYWYQQILGQGPKLLIQFQNNGVVDDSQLPKDRFSAERLKGVDSTLKIQPAKLEDSAVYLCASTQASGTMNTEAFFGQGTRLTVV.

Ten or more counts support this clonotype. The V gene is TRBV6-2 or TRBV6-3, the J gene TRBJ1-2, with D possibly TRBD1 on 6 matching bases. V lost 6 bases and J 8 bases, leaving 22 bases between the germline ends. The CDR3 runs to 15 residues. CDR1 is MNHEY, CDR2 SVGEGT, per germline. This CDR3 is CASRKAAAGAEGYTF. CDR3 DNA: TGTGCCAGCAGAAAGGCCGCCGCAGGGGCGGAAGGCTACACCTTC.

This clonotype was observed at least ten times. V usage is TRBV11-2 and J usage is TRBJ2-7; the D gene is possibly TRBD2 (6 bases). CDR3 length equals 13 residues. Germline assignment: CDR1 SGHAT and CDR2 FQNNGV. The V end was cut by 4 bases, the J end by 4 bases, with 11 bases between. The CDR3 region is CASSWGTQYEQYF. The CDR3 nucleotides are TGTGCCAGCAGCTGGGGGACTCAGTACGAGCAGTACTTC.

This clonotype was observed many times. CDR3 sequence reads: CASSFSTVNSPLHF. CDR3 coding DNA: TGTGCCAGCAGTTTTTCCACAGTGAATTCACCCCTCCACTTT. V is TRBV12-3 or TRBV12-4 and J is TRBJ1-6; D is ambiguous. The CDR3 has 14 amino acids. V was pared by 3 bases and J by 7 bases, with 10 bases between.

The rearrangement joins TRBV7-2 to TRBJ2-7, with 8 positions matching TRBD2. With V trimmed by 5 bases and J by 4 bases, 10 bases remained unmatched. The CDR3 sequence is 15 residues long. CDR1 is SGHTA, CDR2 FQGNSA, per germline. CDR3 residues: CASSPGRARIYEQYF. CDR3 nucleotides: TGTGCCAGCAGCCCCGGGAGGGCCAGAATTTACGAGCAGTACTTC.

This clonotype was seen many times. The chain combines TRBV11-2 with TRBJ2-1, with 10 bases that match TRBD1. Germline V CDR1 and CDR2: SGHAT, FQNNGV. This CDR3 contains 17 residues. The J segment lost 4 bases and the V segment lost 1 base, leaving 7 bases of the junction unmatched. The CDR3 protein is CASSLGTGTGDYNEQFF. For the CDR3, the DNA is TGTGCCAGCAGCTTAGGTACCGGGACAGGGGATTACAATGAGCAGTTCTTC.

This clonotype was found a few times. A clone one base away is much larger, so this may be a read error. The rearrangement links TRBV12-3 or TRBV12-4 to TRBJ2-3, with D unresolved. V was pared by 6 bases and J by 1 base, with 17 bases between. The length of the CDR3 is 16 residues. The CDR3 nucleotides are TGTGCCAGCAGCCCCTGTCTGTCCTTCTGCACAGATACGCAGTATTTT. It yields the protein CASSPCLSFCTDTQYF.

At least ten counts were recorded for this clonotype. This chain uses TRBV30 with TRBJ1-4; D remains ambiguous. Germline CDR1 reads GTSNPN; CDR2 reads SVGIG (reference sequence). V shed 6 bases and J shed 8 bases, with 13 bases lying between them. The CDR3 runs 12 residues. Here the CDR3 reads CACQTGGEKLFF. CDR3 bases: TGTGCCTGCCAGACCGGAGGCGAAAAACTGTTTTTT.

The sample holds many counts of this clonotype. The chain has TRBV3-1 and TRBJ2-6; D unresolved. Germline-derived CDR1 and CDR2 are LGHDT and YNNKEL (reference sequence). The CDR3 length is 16 residues. The V end was cut by 0 bases, the J end by 2 bases, with 8 bases between. CDR3 sequence reads: CASSQDSRPGANVLTF. As DNA, the CDR3 is TGTGCCAGCAGCCAAGACTCGCGTCCTGGGGCCAACGTCCTGACTTTC.

The rearrangement links TRBV7-2 to TRBJ2-5, with 11 nucleotides matching TRBD1. The CDR3 extends over 16 amino acids. V was clipped by 4 bases and J by 5 bases; unmatched bases: 9. Germline V gene lookup returns CDR1 SGHTA and CDR2 FQGNSA. CDR3 nucleotide sequence: TGTGCCAGCAGCTCCCCCGGACAGGGGGCGGGGGAGACCCAGTACTTC. Translation gives CASSSPGQGAGETQYF.

Ten or more counts support this clonotype. The chain employs TRBV27 and TRBJ1-1; 11 nucleotides line up with TRBD1. The J segment lost 0 bases and the V segment lost 2 bases, leaving 11 bases of the junction unmatched. The CDR3 consists of 19 residues. Germline loops: CDR1 MNHEY, CDR2 SMNVEV (reference sequence). The chain's CDR3 is CASSLPPGQGEIMNTEAFF. The CDR3, as DNA: TGTGCCAGCAGTTTACCTCCGGGACAGGGGGAGATCATGAACACTGAAGCTTTCTTT.

This clonotype turned up a few times. The V call is TRBV20-1, the J call TRBJ2-1; 12 bases line up with TRBD2. This CDR3 comprises 16 residues. The germline V gene encodes CDR1 DFQATT and CDR2 SNEGSKA (reference sequence). Trimming at V came to 0 bases and at J to 9 bases, leaving 9 bases not matched to a gene. The CDR3: CSARETGTSGLVEQFF. As DNA, the CDR3 is TGCAGTGCTAGAGAGACCGGGACTAGCGGGTTGGTTGAGCAGTTCTTC.

In this sample, this clonotype turned up many times. The V call is TRBV30, the J call TRBJ1-1; no clear D gene. Germline V lookup: CDR1 GTSNPN, CDR2 SVGIG (reference sequence). This CDR3 spans 12 amino acids. Trimming shortened V by 2 bases and J by 8 bases, and 12 bases separated the two germline ends. The CDR3 nucleotides are TGTGCCTGGAGTCCCCATGGCCGGGAAGCTTTCTTT. This encodes CAWSPHGREAFF.

This clonotype showed up just a few times. CDR3 region: CATSDGPGGANYGYTF. The CDR3 bases are TGTGCCACCAGTGATGGGCCAGGAGGAGCTAACTATGGCTACACCTTC. The gene calls are TRBV24-1 and TRBJ1-2; D unresolved. V dropped 3 bases and J dropped 0 bases, with 13 bases sitting between them. This CDR3 comprises 16 residues. Germline-derived CDR1 and CDR2 are KGHDR and SFDVKD.

This clonotype was seen ten or more times. This sequence joins TRBV20-1 and TRBJ2-1, with 9 bases lining up with TRBD2. The germline V gene encodes CDR1 DFQATT and CDR2 SNEGSKA (reference sequence). The CDR3 runs 14 residues. The J segment lost 7 bases and the V segment lost 1 base, leaving 5 bases of the junction unmatched. The chain's CDR3 is CSARAVAGANEQFF. The CDR3 DNA follows: TGCAGTGCTAGAGCGGTAGCGGGAGCGAATGAGCAGTTCTTC.

This clonotype was seen at least ten times. The chain links TRBV12-5 to TRBJ2-1, with D possibly matching TRBD1 (6 bases). Germline values: CDR1 LGHNT, CDR2 FRNRAP. The CDR3 is 15 residues long. V dropped 3 bases and J dropped 4 bases, with 13 bases sitting between them. This CDR3 reads CASGLMGAIYNEQFF. The CDR3 coding sequence is TGTGCTAGTGGTTTAATGGGGGCGATATACAATGAGCAGTTCTTC.

This clonotype showed up many times. V usage is TRBV5-8 and J usage is TRBJ1-5; 8 bases align to TRBD1. V shed 4 bases, J shed 3 bases, and the junction held 12 bases outside the gene matches. Germline CDR1 is SGHTS and CDR2 is YDEGEE. CDR3 length: 17 residues. CDR3 DNA: TGTGCCAGCAGCATCTATTTTGGGACAGGCAACAATCAGCCCCAGCATTTT. It yields the protein CASSIYFGTGNNQPQHF.

For this clonotype: Being one base from a much bigger clone, this may be a read error. This chain connects TRBV7-9 to TRBJ2-1; D remains ambiguous. The CDR3 length is 14 residues. Germline CDR1 reads SEHNR; CDR2 reads FQNEAQ (reference sequence). V was shortened by 4 bases and J by 6 bases, with 13 bases between the two germline ends. CDR3: CASSSDERANEQFF. The CDR3 coding sequence is TGTGCCAGCAGCTCAGATGAACGGGCCAATGAGCAGTTCTTC.

This clonotype was detected ten times or more. This chain joins TRBV7-6 and TRBJ2-1; TRBD2 agrees at 7 bases. The CDR3 runs to 16 residues. The J segment lost 8 bases and the V segment lost 3 bases, leaving 13 bases of the junction unmatched. Germline-derived CDR1 and CDR2 are SGHVS and FNYEAQ. The CDR3 bases are TGTGCCAGCAGCTTTGTGGGAGGGCTCCTGGTCGATGAGCAGTTCTTC. Translated, it gives CASSFVGGLLVDEQFF.

The chain joins TRBV19 to TRBJ2-7; possible D gene TRBD1, 6 bases. The V end lost 3 bases, the J end lost 5 bases, and 11 bases lay between the germline ends. Germline loops: CDR1 LNHDA, CDR2 SQIVND (reference sequence). The CDR3 has 13 residues. This CDR3 is CASSMGALDEQYF. Here the CDR3 DNA reads TGTGCCAGTAGTATGGGGGCCTTGGACGAGCAGTACTTC.

In this sample, this clonotype turned up a few times. The chain carries TRBV4-2 and TRBJ1-3; no clear D gene. The CDR3 has 15 residues. Per the germline V gene, CDR1 is LGHNA and CDR2 is YNFKEQ. V was clipped by 1 base and J by 0 bases, with 7 bases between them. The DNA of the CDR3 is TGTGCCAGCAGCCAAGTCCCCAGCTCTGGAAACACCATATATTTT. Translating it yields CASSQVPSSGNTIYF.

This clonotype appeared many times. The chain couples TRBV2 to TRBJ2-3, with a possible D match to TRBD1 (5 bases). The CDR3 is made up of 15 amino acids. Trimming took 6 bases from V and 0 from J, leaving 13 bases between them. Germline CDR1 is SNHLY and CDR2 is FYNNEI. Written as DNA, the CDR3 is TGTGCCAGCAGCTCGACAGTGACTAGCACAGATACGCAGTATTTT. Translated: CASSSTVTSTDTQYF.

This clonotype has more than one count but fewer than ten. The V and J genes are TRBV10-2 and TRBJ1-2, with 7 bases matching TRBD1. Germline V gene sequence: CDR1 WSHSY, CDR2 SAAADI. V was pared by 0 bases and J by 0 bases, with 4 bases of the junction left unmatched. CDR3 length: 16 amino acids. The CDR3 DNA reads as TGCGCCAGCAGTGAGTCAGGGGGCTGGGCTAACTATGGCTACACCTTC. Translated, it gives CASSESGGWANYGYTF.